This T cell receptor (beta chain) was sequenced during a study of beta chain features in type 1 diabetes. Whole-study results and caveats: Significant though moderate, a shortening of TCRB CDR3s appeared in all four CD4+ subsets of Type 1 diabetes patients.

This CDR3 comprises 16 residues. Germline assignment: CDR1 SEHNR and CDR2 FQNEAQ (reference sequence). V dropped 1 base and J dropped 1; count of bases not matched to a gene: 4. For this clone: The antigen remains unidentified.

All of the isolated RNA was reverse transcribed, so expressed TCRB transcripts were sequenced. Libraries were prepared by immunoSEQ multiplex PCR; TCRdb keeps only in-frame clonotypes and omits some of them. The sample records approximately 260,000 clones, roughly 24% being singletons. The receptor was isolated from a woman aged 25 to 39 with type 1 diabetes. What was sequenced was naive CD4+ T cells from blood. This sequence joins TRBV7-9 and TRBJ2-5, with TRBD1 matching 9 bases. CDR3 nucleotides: TGTGCCAGCAGCTTAGGGGACAGGGTACTCCAAGAGACCCAGTACTTC. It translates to CASSLGDRVLQETQYF.